The 16 T cell receptor beta chains in this list originate from one sample, sequenced in a study of human versus mouse CDR3 diversity and MHC coevolution (dated by TCRdb to the late 2010s). Libraries came from the immunoSEQ multiplex PCR assay. TCRdb took this table from immuneACCESS and kept in-frame rearrangements with V and J called. Such tables lack part of the clones; where checked against another copy, unresolved V genes explain under half of the gap, and the rest is unexplained. Recorded for this sample are tens of thousands of clones; 93% of them occurred a single time. The ten largest make up about 1.4% of the sample. Sequences were obtained from naive CD4+ T cells from blood. What this sample's cell subset or site label stands for: CD45RO-negative CD62L-positive naive CD4 T cells. The receptors were sampled from a person aged 30 to 69 in good health.

This chain joins TRBV19 and TRBJ2-3; D unclear. The CDR3 length is 13 residues. Trimming left V 5 bases short and J 3 bases short, with 9 bases between. Germline V gives CDR1 LNHDA, CDR2 SQIVND (reference sequence). In DNA, the CDR3 is TGTGCCAGTAGTTCGACTGGAACAGATACGCAGTATTTT. It codes for CASSSTGTDTQYF.

The chain joins TRBV18 to TRBJ2-7, with D hard to call. Trimming removed 5 bases at V and 5 bases at J, with 10 bases between. Germline CDR1 and CDR2: KGHSH and LQKENI. The CDR3 spans 12 residues. In DNA, the CDR3 is TGTGCCAGCTCATACGCGGCGGACGAGCAGTACTTC. Translation: CASSYAADEQYF.

This CDR3 reads CASRPLRGRDYGYTF. The CDR3 nucleotides read TGCGCCAGCAGACCCCTGAGGGGGCGCGACTATGGCTACACCTTC. V usage is TRBV5-1 and J usage is TRBJ1-2; 7 positions match TRBD1. The CDR3 covers 15 residues. V shed 5 bases and J 3 bases; nucleotides not matched to a gene: 10. Looked up from germline, CDR1 is SGHRS and CDR2 is YFSETQ.

The chain is built from TRBV5-4 and TRBJ1-2; perhaps TRBD1 as D (5 bases). Per germline, CDR1 SGHNT and CDR2 YYREEE (reference sequence). The CDR3 is 15 residues long. Between the trimmed V and J ends, which lost 4 bases and 4 bases, there was a span of 17 bases. The CDR3 sequence is CASSGGAVGSYGYTF. CDR3 DNA sequence: TGTGCCAGCAGCGGAGGGGCGGTCGGGAGCTATGGCTACACCTTC.

The J gene is TRBJ1-1, the V gene TRBV18, with D perhaps matching TRBD1 (5 bases). The V end lost 6 bases, the J end lost 5 bases, and 19 bases lay between the germline ends. CDR3 length: 15 residues. CDR1 and CDR2 (germline): KGHSH, LQKENI. The CDR3 nucleotides are TGTGCCAGCTCTCGCCGGGCCGGGGGAGGAACTGAAGCTTTCTTT. This gives the protein CASSRRAGGGTEAFF. The variable domain in full, completed from reference TRBV18 and TRBJ1-1, reads NAGVMQNPRHLVRRRGQEARLRCSPMKGHSHVYWYRQLPEEGLKFMVYLQKENIIDESGMPKERFSAEFPKEGPSILRIQQVVRGDSAAYFCASSRRAGGGTEAFFGQGTRLTVV.

The chain joins TRBV29-1 to TRBJ2-7; a possible D gene is TRBD1 (6 bases). CDR1 is SQVTM and CDR2 is ANQGSEA in the germline V gene. V gave up 5 bases and J gave up 7 bases, with 18 bases separating them. This CDR3 is 13 amino acids long. Here the CDR3 DNA reads TGCAGCGTTAAGGTGCAGGGGCCTGGGGAGCAGTACTTC. Translated, it gives CSVKVQGPGEQYF.

V usage is TRBV18 and J usage is TRBJ2-3, with 8 bases that match TRBD2. Looked up from germline, CDR1 is KGHSH and CDR2 is LQKENI. The CDR3 extends over 16 amino acids. Unmatched junction bases numbered 5, after V lost 3 bases and J lost 0 bases. The CDR3 spells CASSPLAGHSTDTQYF. The CDR3 region has the DNA TGTGCCAGCTCACCTTTAGCGGGACACAGCACAGATACGCAGTATTTT.

The chain couples TRBV12-5 to TRBJ2-7; D gene unclear. This CDR3 spans 15 amino acids. V shed 0 bases and J shed 3 bases, with 12 bases lying between them. The V gene's germline CDR1 is LGHNT and CDR2 FRNRAP. The CDR3: CASGLVRSGIYEQYF. For the CDR3, the DNA is TGTGCTAGTGGTTTGGTACGGTCAGGCATCTACGAGCAGTACTTC.

This chain joins TRBV7-2 and TRBJ2-5; D is possibly TRBD1 (5 bases). The CDR3 is 13 amino acids. Germline V gene data show CDR1 as SGHTA and CDR2 as FQGNSA. The ends were cut back, 3 bases at V and 5 bases at J, with 10 bases in the middle. CDR3 protein: CASSFQGIETQYF. As DNA, the CDR3 is TGTGCCAGCAGCTTCCAGGGTATCGAGACCCAGTACTTC.

V gene TRBV28 combines with J gene TRBJ2-1; 12 bases match TRBD1. In germline, CDR1 is MDHEN, CDR2 SYDVKM. V shed 7 bases, J shed 7 bases, and the junction held 11 bases outside the gene matches. The CDR3 is made up of 16 amino acids. This CDR3 is CASNRLGQGASNEQFF. The CDR3 DNA follows: TGTGCCAGCAACCGGTTGGGACAGGGGGCTTCGAATGAGCAGTTCTTC.

J is TRBJ1-1 and V is TRBV7-2; tentative D call: TRBD1 (6 bases). Trimming cost V 5 bases and J 1 base, with 11 bases left between them. Germline V lookup: CDR1 SGHTA, CDR2 FQGNSA. CDR3 length: 14 amino acids. The CDR3 reads CASSPGHTNTEAFF. DNA of the CDR3: TGTGCCAGCAGCCCGGGACATACGAACACTGAAGCTTTCTTT. The whole variable domain, remainder taken from reference TRBV7-2 and TRBJ1-1, is GAGVSQSPSNKVTEKGKDVELRCDPISGHTALYWYRQSLGQGLEFLIYFQGNSAPDKSGLPSDRFSAERTGGSVSTLTIQRTQQEDSAVYLCASSPGHTNTEAFFGQGTRLTVV.

The rearrangement links TRBV5-6 to TRBJ2-7; 7 nucleotides match TRBD1. This CDR3 spans 14 amino acids. CDR1 SGHDT and CDR2 YYEEEE come from the germline V gene. V shed 4 bases and J 4 bases; nucleotides not matched to a gene: 8. CDR3 DNA: TGTGCCAGCAGCCTCCGGGACAGCAGATACGAGCAGTACTTC. It yields the protein CASSLRDSRYEQYF. The full variable domain, in which reference TRBV5-6 and TRBJ2-7 provide the parts outside the CDR3, is DAGVTQSPTHLIKTRGQQVTLRCSPKSGHDTVSWYQQALGQGPQFIFQYYEEEERQRGNFPDRFSGHQFPNYSSELNVNALLLGDSALYLCASSLRDSRYEQYFGPGTRLTVT.

The chain joins TRBV18 to TRBJ2-7, with 9 bases fitting TRBD2. CDR1 is KGHSH, CDR2 LQKENI, per germline. The ends lost 3 bases at V and 0 bases at J; junction bases unmatched: 6. The CDR3 runs to 16 residues. CDR3 nucleotide sequence: TGTGCCAGCTCACCCCAGACTAGCGGAGCCTCCTACGAGCAGTACTTC. This encodes CASSPQTSGASYEQYF.

This chain joins TRBV30 and TRBJ1-1; 7 bases match TRBD1. J was trimmed by 11 bases and V by 7 bases; bases with no gene match: 13. Germline-derived CDR1 and CDR2 are GTSNPN and SVGIG (reference sequence). The CDR3 has 12 amino acids. This chain's CDR3 is CASRTGNAVAFF. The CDR3 region has the DNA TGTGCCTCGAGGACAGGAAACGCGGTGGCTTTCTTT.

This clone was found once. The chain is built from TRBV11-3 and TRBJ2-7, with 10 bases identical to TRBD1. The CDR3 has 15 residues. Germline loops: CDR1 SGHNT, CDR2 YENEEA. V trimming: 1 base; J trimming: 4 bases; junction bases outside the gene matches: 4. The CDR3 loop reads CASSLGGTGAYEQYF. DNA for the CDR3: TGTGCCAGCAGCTTAGGGGGGACAGGGGCTTACGAGCAGTACTTC.

V is TRBV29-1 and J is TRBJ2-7; TRBD2 is a possible D gene (5 bases). Germline V gene data show CDR1 as SQVTM and CDR2 as ANQGSEA. This CDR3 has 12 residues. Trimming took 7 bases from V and 1 from J, leaving 11 bases between them. CDR3 coding DNA: TGCAGCGGGCGCCGGGGATCCTACGAGCAGTACTTC. Residues: CSGRRGSYEQYF.